The 15 T cell receptor beta chains listed next were all sequenced from one sample in a study of T cells in localized non-small cell lung cancer. Produced via immunoSEQ multiplex PCR; TCRdb's table is partial and in-frame only. The sample lists over 1,500 clones, just over 20% occurring once. The specimen was normal lung tissue next to the tumor, collected before any cancer treatment. Source of these receptors: a man between 40 and 69 years old with stage III lung adenocarcinoma.

There are many counts of this clone. The V and J genes are TRBV11-3 and TRBJ2-3; 8 positions match TRBD2. CDR1 is SGHNT and CDR2 is YENEEA in the germline V gene. With V trimmed by 1 base and J by 4 bases, 10 bases remained unmatched. The CDR3 sequence is 17 residues long. This CDR3 reads CASSLGFAGGGADTQYF. The CDR3 DNA is TGTGCCAGCAGCTTAGGGTTTGCGGGGGGTGGGGCAGATACGCAGTATTTT.

There are a few counts of this clone. The chain employs TRBV28 and TRBJ2-2; D possibly corresponds to TRBD1 (5 bases). The germline V gene has CDR1 MDHEN and CDR2 SYDVKM. The CDR3 has 17 amino acids. The V and J ends lost 5 bases and 5 bases respectively, with 21 bases between them. This CDR3 is CASSGVVRAILTGELFF. Written as DNA, the CDR3 is TGTGCCAGCAGTGGGGTCGTCAGGGCGATTTTAACCGGGGAGCTGTTTTTT. Full variable domain (missing parts from reference TRBV28 and TRBJ2-2): DVKVTQSSRYLVKRTGEKVFLECVQDMDHENMFWYRQDPGLGLRLIYFSYDVKMKEKGDIPEGYSVSREKKERFSLILESASTNQTSMYLCASSGVVRAILTGELFFGEGSRLTVL.

This chain connects TRBV29-1 to TRBJ2-1; no clear D. The V gene's germline CDR1 is SQVTM and CDR2 ANQGSEA. V lost 3 bases to trimming and J lost 7 bases, with 10 bases between them. The length of the CDR3 is 12 residues. CDR3 in DNA: TGCAGCGTTGACTGGGCTCAGAATGAGCAGTTCTTC. This gives the protein CSVDWAQNEQFF.

Judged by abundance, this clone is hyperexpanded. J is TRBJ1-1 and V is TRBV9, with D perhaps matching TRBD1 (6 bases). The germline V gene encodes CDR1 SGDLS and CDR2 YYNGEE. The CDR3 extends over 16 amino acids. V was pared by 4 bases and J by 4 bases, with 20 bases between. Here the CDR3 DNA reads TGTGCCAGCAGCCCAGAACAGGGATGGGGGACCACTGAAGCTTTCTTT. The encoded protein is CASSPEQGWGTTEAFF.

This clone rates as medium-sized (0.01 to 0.1%). The V and J genes are TRBV11-3 and TRBJ2-7; a weak D match, TRBD1 (6 bases). Germline V gene lookup returns CDR1 SGHNT and CDR2 YENEEA. The CDR3 covers 14 residues. V lost 6 bases and J 6 bases, leaving 18 bases between the germline ends. The CDR3 DNA reads TGTGCCAGCAGTTCTATTCAGGGGTTCACCGAGCAGTACTTC. Its protein is CASSSIQGFTEQYF.

This chain connects TRBV6-1 to TRBJ1-4; TRBD1 agrees at 9 bases. The CDR3 runs to 14 residues. Losses at the gene ends were 1 base for V and 7 bases for J; bases not matched to a gene: 1. The germline CDR1 and CDR2 sequences are MNHNS and SASEGT. The CDR3: CASSEGTGAEKLFF. For the CDR3, the DNA is TGTGCCAGCAGTGAAGGGACAGGGGCTGAAAAACTGTTTTTT.

The rearrangement uses TRBV12-5 and TRBJ1-1; no clear D. This CDR3 is built from 13 residues. Trimming cost V 6 bases and J 2 bases, with 10 bases left between them. In germline, CDR1 is LGHNT, CDR2 FRNRAP. Here the CDR3 reads CASGPDGNTEAFF. As DNA, the CDR3 is TGTGCTAGTGGCCCCGACGGTAACACTGAAGCTTTCTTT. Together with reference TRBV12-5 and TRBJ1-1, the CDR3 gives the full variable domain: DARVTQTPRHKVTEMGQEVTMRCQPILGHNTVFWYRQTMMQGLELLAYFRNRAPLDDSGMPKDRFSAEMPDATLATLKIQPSEPRDSAVYFCASGPDGNTEAFFGQGTRLTVV.

This chain connects TRBV5-1 to TRBJ2-3; 9 bases align to TRBD2. Germline loops: CDR1 SGHRS, CDR2 YFSETQ. The ends lost 6 bases at V and 1 base at J; junction bases unmatched: 6. The CDR3 spans 15 residues. CDR3 nucleotide sequence: TGCGCCAGCAATGGGATAGCGGGAGGCACAGATACGCAGTATTTT. Protein sequence: CASNGIAGGTDTQYF.

This clone was detected a few times. The chain links TRBV6-8 to TRBJ1-1, with D hard to call. The V gene lost 5 bases and the J gene lost 0 bases, with 7 bases spanning the gap. Germline CDR1 MNHGY, CDR2 SAAAGT. CDR3 length: 13 amino acids. The CDR3: CASSPGMNTEAFF. CDR3 nucleotides: TGTGCCAGCAGTCCTGGGATGAACACTGAAGCTTTCTTT.

In its sample, this clone was seen a few times. J is TRBJ2-5 and V is TRBV6-7, with D uncertain. TRBV6-7 is placed among ORFs of uncertain function. Trimming cost V 5 bases and J 7 bases, with 8 bases left between them. This CDR3 comprises 11 residues. The CDR3 region has the DNA TGTGCCAGCAGTGCACCCCCGACCCAGTACTTC. Its protein is CASSAPPTQYF.

This clone occurred a few times. The chain combines TRBV30 with TRBJ2-1; 9 positions match TRBD2. Germline CDR1 and CDR2: GTSNPN and SVGIG (reference sequence). With 7 bases clipped from V and 5 bases from J, the junction kept 9 bases outside the gene matches. CDR3 size: 14 residues. The CDR3 sequence is CASIPLAGHNEQFF. The CDR3 DNA sequence: TGTGCCTCCATCCCCCTAGCGGGGCACAATGAGCAGTTCTTC.

This clone was observed a handful of times. The chain's CDR3 is CASKPGPNTDTQYF. The DNA of the CDR3 is TGTGCCAGCAAACCGGGACCGAACACAGATACGCAGTATTTT. The chain recombines TRBV11-3 with TRBJ2-3; the D gene could be TRBD1 or TRBD2 (5 bases each). CDR1 and CDR2 (germline): SGHNT, YENEEA. The CDR3 is 14 residues long. The V and J ends lost 7 bases and 2 bases respectively, with 13 bases between them.

This clone was picked up a small number of times. The V call is TRBV6-8, the J call TRBJ2-5; D remains unclear. Germline V gives CDR1 MNHGY, CDR2 SAAAGT. V gave up 5 bases and J gave up 1 base, with 11 bases separating them. This CDR3 is 14 amino acids long. Here the CDR3 DNA reads TGTGCCAGCAGTCACTACACGGGCCAAGAGACCCAGTACTTC. Translation gives CASSHYTGQETQYF.

This chain links TRBV19 with TRBJ1-6; D is unresolved. With 6 bases removed from V and 8 bases from J, the gap between germline ends came to 17 bases. Germline CDR1 is LNHDA and CDR2 is SQIVND (reference sequence). The CDR3 runs 15 residues. The CDR3 DNA is TGTGCCAGTAGATCGGATATAGGTACCCATTCACCCCTCCACTTT. It is translated as CASRSDIGTHSPLHF. The whole variable domain, remainder taken from reference TRBV19 and TRBJ1-6, is DGGITQSPKYLFRKEGQNVTLSCEQNLNHDAMYWYRQDPGQGLRLIYYSQIVNDFQKGDIAEGYSVSREKKESFPLTVTSAQKNPTAFYLCASRSDIGTHSPLHFGNGTRLTVT.

V usage is TRBV19 and J usage is TRBJ1-2; D is unclear. Per the germline V gene, CDR1 is LNHDA and CDR2 is SQIVND (reference sequence). Trimming left V 3 bases short and J 2 bases short, with 7 bases between. The CDR3 sequence is 13 residues long. The chain's CDR3 is CASSMALNYGYTF. CDR3 in DNA: TGTGCCAGTAGTATGGCTCTCAACTATGGCTACACCTTC.